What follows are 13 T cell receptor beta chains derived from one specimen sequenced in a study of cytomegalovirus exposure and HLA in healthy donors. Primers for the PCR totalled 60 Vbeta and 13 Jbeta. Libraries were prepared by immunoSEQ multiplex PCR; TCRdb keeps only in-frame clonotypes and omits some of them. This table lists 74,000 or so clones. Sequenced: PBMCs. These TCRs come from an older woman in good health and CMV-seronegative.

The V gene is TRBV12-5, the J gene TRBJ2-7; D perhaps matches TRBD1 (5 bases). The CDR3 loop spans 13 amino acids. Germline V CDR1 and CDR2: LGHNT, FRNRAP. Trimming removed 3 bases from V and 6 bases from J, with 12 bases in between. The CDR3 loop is CASGFQGRGEQYF. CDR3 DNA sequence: TGTGCTAGTGGTTTTCAGGGAAGGGGCGAGCAGTACTTC.

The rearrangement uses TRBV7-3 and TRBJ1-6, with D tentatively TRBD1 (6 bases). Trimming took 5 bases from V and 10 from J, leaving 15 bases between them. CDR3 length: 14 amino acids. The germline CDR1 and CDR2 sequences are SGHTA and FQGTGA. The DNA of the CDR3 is TGTGCCAGCAGCCCCTTCCAGGGACAATCACCCCTCCACTTT. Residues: CASSPFQGQSPLHF. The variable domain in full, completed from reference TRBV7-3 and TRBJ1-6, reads GAGVSQTPSNKVTEKGKYVELRCDPISGHTALYWYRQSLGQGPEFLIYFQGTGAADDSGLPNDRFFAVRPEGSVSTLKIQRTERGDSAVYLCASSPFQGQSPLHFGNGTRLTVT.

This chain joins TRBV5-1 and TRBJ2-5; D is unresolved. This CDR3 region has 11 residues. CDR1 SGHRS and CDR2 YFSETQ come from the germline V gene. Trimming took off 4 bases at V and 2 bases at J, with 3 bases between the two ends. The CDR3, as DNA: TGCGCCAGCAGCCAACAAGAGACCCAGTACTTC. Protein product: CASSQQETQYF.

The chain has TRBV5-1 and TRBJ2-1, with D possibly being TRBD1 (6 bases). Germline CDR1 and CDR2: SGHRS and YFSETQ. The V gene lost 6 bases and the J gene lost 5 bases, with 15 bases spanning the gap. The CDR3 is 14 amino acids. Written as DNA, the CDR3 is TGCGCCAGCAACACCTCCCCAGGGGACAATGAGCAGTTCTTC. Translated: CASNTSPGDNEQFF. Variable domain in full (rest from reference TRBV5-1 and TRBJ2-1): KAGVTQTPRYLIKTRGQQVTLSCSPISGHRSVSWYQQTPGQGLQFLFEYFSETQRNKGNFPGRFSGRQFSNSRSEMNVSTLELGDSALYLCASNTSPGDNEQFFGPGTRLTVL.

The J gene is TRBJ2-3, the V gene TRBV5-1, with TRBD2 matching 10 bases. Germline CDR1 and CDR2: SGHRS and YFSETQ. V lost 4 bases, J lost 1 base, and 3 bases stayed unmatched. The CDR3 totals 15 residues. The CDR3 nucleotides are TGCGCCAGCAGCCTAGGGACTAGCGGCACAGATACGCAGTATTTT. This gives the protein CASSLGTSGTDTQYF.

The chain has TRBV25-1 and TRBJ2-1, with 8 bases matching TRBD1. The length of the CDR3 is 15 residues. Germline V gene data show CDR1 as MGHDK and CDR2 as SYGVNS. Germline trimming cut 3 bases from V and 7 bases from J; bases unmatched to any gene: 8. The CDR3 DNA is TGTGCCAGCAGTGACTCAGGGGGCAGGGGGAATGAGCAGTTCTTC. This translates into CASSDSGGRGNEQFF.

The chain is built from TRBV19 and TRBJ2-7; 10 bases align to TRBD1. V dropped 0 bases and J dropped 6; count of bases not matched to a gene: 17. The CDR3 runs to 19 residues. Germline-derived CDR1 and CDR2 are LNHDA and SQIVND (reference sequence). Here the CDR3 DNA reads TGTGCCAGTAGTATAGAGCCCGGGACAGGGGCGACCCTACCCCTCGAGCAGTACTTC. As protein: CASSIEPGTGATLPLEQYF.

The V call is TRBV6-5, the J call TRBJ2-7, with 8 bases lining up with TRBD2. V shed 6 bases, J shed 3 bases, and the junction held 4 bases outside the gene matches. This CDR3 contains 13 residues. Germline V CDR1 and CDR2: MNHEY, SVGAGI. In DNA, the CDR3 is TGTGCCAGCAGGCGGGAGGCCTACTACGAGCAGTACTTC. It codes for CASRREAYYEQYF.

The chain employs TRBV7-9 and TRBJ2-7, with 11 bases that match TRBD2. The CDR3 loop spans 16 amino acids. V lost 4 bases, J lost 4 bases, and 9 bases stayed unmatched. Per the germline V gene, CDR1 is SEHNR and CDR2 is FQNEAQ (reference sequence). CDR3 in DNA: TGTGCCAGCAGCTCAAGCGGGGGGACTAGCGGATACGAGCAGTACTTC. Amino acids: CASSSSGGTSGYEQYF. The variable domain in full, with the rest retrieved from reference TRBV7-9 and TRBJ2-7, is DTGVSQNPRHKITKRGQNVTFRCDPISEHNRLYWYRQTLGQGPEFLTYFQNEAQLEKSRLLSDRFSAERPKGSFSTLEIQRTEQGDSAMYLCASSSSGGTSGYEQYFGPGTRLTVT.

The CDR3: CATQFLAGVKDEQYF. CDR3 in DNA: TGTGCCACCCAGTTCTTAGCGGGGGTTAAGGACGAGCAGTACTTC. The genes are TRBV27 and TRBJ2-7, with 9 bases aligning to TRBD2. The CDR3 has 15 amino acids. The junction had 15 bases not matched to a gene; V was cut back by 10 bases and J by 5 bases. Germline values: CDR1 MNHEY, CDR2 SMNVEV (reference sequence).

CDR3 loop: CASSSEQGYGYTF. The DNA of the CDR3 is TGTGCCAGCAGCTCGGAACAGGGGTATGGCTACACCTTC. J is TRBJ1-2 and V is TRBV7-2; 7 bases agree with TRBD1. Germline loops: CDR1 SGHTA, CDR2 FQGNSA. The CDR3 totals 13 residues. V trimming: 4 bases; J trimming: 5 bases; junction bases outside the gene matches: 4.

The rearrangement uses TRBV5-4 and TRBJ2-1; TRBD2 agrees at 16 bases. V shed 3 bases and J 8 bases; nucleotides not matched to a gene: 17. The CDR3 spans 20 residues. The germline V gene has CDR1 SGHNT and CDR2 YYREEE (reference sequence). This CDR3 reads CASSWPPGLAGGPRGDEQFF. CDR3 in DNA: TGTGCCAGCAGCTGGCCCCCGGGACTAGCGGGAGGGCCGAGGGGGGATGAGCAGTTCTTC.

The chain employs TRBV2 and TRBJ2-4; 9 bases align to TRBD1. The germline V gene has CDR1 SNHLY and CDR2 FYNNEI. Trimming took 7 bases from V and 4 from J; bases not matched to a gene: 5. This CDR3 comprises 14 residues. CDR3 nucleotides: TGTGCCAGCACCCCGGGACAGGGAAAAAACATTCAGTACTTC. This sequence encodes CASTPGQGKNIQYF. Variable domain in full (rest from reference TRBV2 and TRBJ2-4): EPEVTQTPSHQVTQMGQEVILRCVPISNHLYFYWYRQILGQKVEFLVSFYNNEISEKSEIFDDQFSVERPDGSNFTLKIRSTKLEDSAMYFCASTPGQGKNIQYFGAGTRLSVL.